The 23 T cell receptor beta chains below come from one sample, sequenced in a study of cytomegalovirus exposure and HLA in healthy donors. In the PCR, 60 Vbeta and 13 Jbeta primers were used. Sequencing was performed with immunoSEQ multiplex PCR; in TCRdb, only in-frame clones are kept and a portion is missing. The table records approximately 130,000 clones, approximately 75% of them present only once. Specimen: PBMCs. Receptors were obtained from a woman between 35 and 50 years old in good health and CMV-seropositive.

V is TRBV5-1 and J is TRBJ1-1; 10 bases agree with TRBD1. Germline lookup yields CDR1 SGHRS and CDR2 YFSETQ. The CDR3 has 15 amino acids. The V segment lost 4 bases and the J segment 4 bases; nucleotides outside the gene matches: 7. CDR3 loop: CASSIGQGGFTEAFF. Here the CDR3 DNA reads TGCGCCAGCAGCATCGGACAGGGGGGTTTCACTGAAGCTTTCTTT.

The gene calls are TRBV19 and TRBJ2-2; 9 bases match TRBD1. The CDR3 contains 19 residues. After removal of 7 bases from V and 6 bases from J, the junction contained 21 bases not matched to a gene. Germline CDR1 LNHDA, CDR2 SQIVND (reference sequence). The CDR3 bases are TGTGCCAGTACGGACAGGGGTAGTATGAGCAGGAGTTCGGCCGGGGAGCTGTTTTTT. Translation gives CASTDRGSMSRSSAGELFF.

The genes are TRBV7-2 and TRBJ2-7; 9 nucleotides agree with TRBD2. With V trimmed by 2 bases and J by 6 bases, 5 bases remained unmatched. Per the germline V gene, CDR1 is SGHTA and CDR2 is FQGNSA. CDR3 size: 14 residues. The CDR3 reads CASSLLAGESEQYF. CDR3 nucleotide sequence: TGTGCCAGCAGCTTATTAGCGGGAGAGTCCGAGCAGTACTTC.

V usage is TRBV6-5 and J usage is TRBJ1-3; 7 nucleotides align to TRBD1. The CDR3 contains 16 residues. Trimming at V came to 0 bases and at J to 0 bases, leaving 2 bases not matched to a gene. The germline V gene has CDR1 MNHEY and CDR2 SVGAGI. The chain's CDR3 is CASSYSGTASGNTIYF. Written as DNA, the CDR3 is TGTGCCAGCAGTTACTCAGGGACAGCCTCTGGAAACACCATATATTTT.

J is TRBJ1-1 and V is TRBV10-3; unclear D gene. In germline, CDR1 is ENHRY, CDR2 SYGVKD. V was pared by 10 bases and J by 1 base, with 13 bases between. This CDR3 has 13 residues. CDR3 loop: CATVDAWNTEAFF. CDR3 nucleotide sequence: TGTGCCACCGTTGATGCGTGGAACACTGAAGCTTTCTTT.

The chain combines TRBV9 with TRBJ2-5, with 8 bases identical to TRBD1. This CDR3 has 14 residues. V lost 4 bases and J lost 5; bases outside the gene matches: 7. Per the germline V gene, CDR1 is SGDLS and CDR2 is YYNGEE. This CDR3 reads CASSSRTGTETQYF. In nucleotides, the CDR3 is TGTGCCAGCAGCTCGCGGACAGGGACGGAGACCCAGTACTTC.

In this sample, this clone turned up a few times. The CDR3 loop is CASSLNSNTEAFF. CDR3 DNA: TGCGCCAGCAGCTTGAACTCGAACACTGAAGCTTTCTTT. This chain links TRBV5-1 with TRBJ1-1; no clear D gene. V was pared by 1 base and J by 1 base, with 5 bases between. Per the germline V gene, CDR1 is SGHRS and CDR2 is YFSETQ. CDR3 size: 13 residues.

The rearrangement links TRBV7-2 to TRBJ1-5, with TRBD1 identical over 9 bases. This CDR3 spans 13 amino acids. Germline CDR1 is SGHTA and CDR2 is FQGNSA. Losses at the gene ends were 3 bases for V and 15 bases for J; bases not matched to a gene: 9. The CDR3 nucleotides are TGTGCCAGCAGCTTGGGACAGGGTGCGCTATGGCATTTT. Translating it yields CASSLGQGALWHF.

The genes are TRBV5-6 and TRBJ2-7, with TRBD2 matching over 9 bases. Germline lookup yields CDR1 SGHDT and CDR2 YYEEEE. Trimming took 4 bases from V and 5 from J; bases not matched to a gene: 13. The CDR3 extends over 16 amino acids. CDR3 bases: TGTGCCAGCAGCCTCCTCTCCGGGACTAGCTGGAACGAGCAGTACTTC. This encodes CASSLLSGTSWNEQYF.

The CDR3 reads CASSSTGGSVGTDTQYF. Written as DNA, the CDR3 is TGCGCCAGCAGCTCTACAGGGGGCTCGGTTGGCACAGATACGCAGTATTTT. The rearrangement uses TRBV5-1 and TRBJ2-3; 9 bases align to TRBD1. Germline V gives CDR1 SGHRS, CDR2 YFSETQ. The CDR3 is 17 residues long. V shed 3 bases and J 1 base; nucleotides not matched to a gene: 9.

V and J are TRBV7-9 and TRBJ2-7; D possibly corresponds to TRBD2 (5 bases). This CDR3 comprises 14 residues. In germline, CDR1 is SEHNR, CDR2 FQNEAQ (reference sequence). Trimming took 4 bases from V and 0 from J, leaving 10 bases between them. Written as DNA, the CDR3 is TGTGCCAGCAGCTCGGACTTGACCTCCTACGAGCAGTACTTC. Protein product: CASSSDLTSYEQYF.

This chain links TRBV25-1 with TRBJ1-1, with TRBD1 identical over 7 bases. Trimming at V came to 4 bases and at J to 4 bases, leaving 6 bases not matched to a gene. From germline, CDR1 is MGHDK and CDR2 SYGVNS. There are 14 residues in the CDR3. The CDR3 nucleotides read TGTGCCAGCAGTGGGGTAGACAGGGCCACTGAAGCTTTCTTT. It yields the protein CASSGVDRATEAFF. Together with reference TRBV25-1 and TRBJ1-1, the CDR3 gives the full variable domain: EADIYQTPRYLVIGTGKKITLECSQTMGHDKMYWYQQDPGMELHLIHYSYGVNSTEKGDLSSESTVSRIRTEHFPLTLESARPSHTSQYLCASSGVDRATEAFFGQGTRLTVV.

This clone occurred once. The junction departs from germline at one end; a sequencing error may be responsible. This chain connects TRBV7-3 to TRBJ2-2; TRBD1 aligns across 9 bases. CDR1 is SGHTA and CDR2 is FQGTGA in the germline V gene. The CDR3 is 15 residues long. The chain's CDR3 is CASSITHRGPGELFF. The CDR3 coding sequence is TGTGCCAGCAGCATAACACACAGGGGGCCCGGGGAGCTGTTTTTT.

A note on this clone: The junction departs from germline at one end; a sequencing error may be responsible. The chain joins TRBV5-1 to TRBJ2-6; 9 bases are shared with TRBD1. The CDR3 contains 14 residues. CDR1 and CDR2 from the germline V gene are SGHRS and YFSETQ. The CDR3 region is CASSLRDRASVLTF. CDR3 DNA: TGCGCCAGCAGCTTAAGGGACAGGGCCAGCGTCCTGACTTTC.

The chain joins TRBV10-3 to TRBJ2-7, with 10 nucleotides matching TRBD1. Germline V gives CDR1 ENHRY, CDR2 SYGVKD. The CDR3 totals 13 residues. The V and J ends lost 4 bases and 6 bases, in that order; junction bases with no gene match: 3. The DNA of the CDR3 is TGTGCCATCAGTGGGGGACAGGGGACCGAGCAGTACTTC. Translated: CAISGGQGTEQYF.

V and J are TRBV7-3 and TRBJ1-1; TRBD1 is a possible D gene (6 bases). V gave up 2 bases and J gave up 6 bases, with 10 bases separating them. Germline assignment: CDR1 SGHTA and CDR2 FQGTGA. This CDR3 region has 13 residues. The CDR3: CASSLFHRAEAFF. CDR3 nucleotide sequence: TGTGCCAGCAGCTTATTTCACAGGGCTGAAGCTTTCTTT.

The V gene is TRBV27, the J gene TRBJ2-7; D might be TRBD1 (6 bases). The length of the CDR3 is 15 residues. Trimming pared 5 bases from V and 0 bases from J, leaving 14 bases between. Germline assignment: CDR1 MNHEY and CDR2 SMNVEV (reference sequence). CDR3: CASSGTGTLSYEQYF. As DNA, the CDR3 is TGTGCCAGCAGTGGGACCGGGACACTCTCCTACGAGCAGTACTTC.

This clone was seen once. The rearrangement uses TRBV29-1 and TRBJ1-2; D not resolved. This CDR3 contains 12 residues. Germline CDR1 SQVTM, CDR2 ANQGSEA. Trimming removed 3 bases at V and 7 bases at J, with 12 bases between. The CDR3 bases are TGCAGCGTTGATCGGGATGGCGGTGGCTACACCTTC. The encoded protein is CSVDRDGGGYTF.

The chain has TRBV28 and TRBJ2-7; weak D call: TRBD1 (5 bases). V was trimmed by 2 bases and J by 1 base, leaving 15 bases between them. Germline lookup yields CDR1 MDHEN and CDR2 SYDVKM. The CDR3 covers 16 residues. CDR3 amino acids: CASSLNGAGRSYEQYF. CDR3 coding DNA: TGTGCCAGCAGTTTAAATGGGGCAGGAAGATCCTACGAGCAGTACTTC.

The J gene is TRBJ1-5, the V gene TRBV27; 9 bases line up with TRBD1. V was pared by 6 bases and J by 5 bases, with 8 bases of the junction left unmatched. The CDR3 runs 15 residues. Germline CDR1 reads MNHEY; CDR2 reads SMNVEV (reference sequence). CDR3 sequence reads: CASRDRGSVYQPQHF. CDR3 coding DNA: TGTGCCAGCAGGGACAGGGGAAGTGTTTATCAGCCCCAGCATTTT.

The J gene is TRBJ1-1, the V gene TRBV6-5; 7 bases are a match to TRBD1. V lost 5 bases to trimming and J lost 7 bases; unmatched junction nucleotides: 10. The CDR3 is 14 residues long. Germline CDR1 is MNHEY and CDR2 is SVGAGI. CDR3 sequence (DNA): TGTGCCAGCAGTCCCGACCGACAGGGCGGTGAAGCTTTCTTT. It is translated as CASSPDRQGGEAFF.

This chain joins TRBV4-3 and TRBJ2-7; TRBD1 matches 10 bases. J lost 6 bases, V lost 1 base, and 9 bases had no gene match. This CDR3 has 16 amino acids. The germline V gene has CDR1 LGHNA and CDR2 YSLEER. In DNA, the CDR3 is TGCGCCAGCAGCCAAGTCACAGGGACAGGGGTTGGCGAGCAGTACTTC. It translates to CASSQVTGTGVGEQYF.

In its sample, this clone was seen a few times. CDR3 DNA sequence: TGTGCCTGGAGTGGGGAATGGGGCGGCTCTGGAAACACCATATATTTT. This encodes CAWSGEWGGSGNTIYF. This chain connects TRBV30 to TRBJ1-3, with D perhaps TRBD1 (5 bases). Germline lookup yields CDR1 GTSNPN and CDR2 SVGIG (reference sequence). Trimming stripped 1 base from V and 0 bases from J, with 13 bases between. The CDR3 spans 16 residues.